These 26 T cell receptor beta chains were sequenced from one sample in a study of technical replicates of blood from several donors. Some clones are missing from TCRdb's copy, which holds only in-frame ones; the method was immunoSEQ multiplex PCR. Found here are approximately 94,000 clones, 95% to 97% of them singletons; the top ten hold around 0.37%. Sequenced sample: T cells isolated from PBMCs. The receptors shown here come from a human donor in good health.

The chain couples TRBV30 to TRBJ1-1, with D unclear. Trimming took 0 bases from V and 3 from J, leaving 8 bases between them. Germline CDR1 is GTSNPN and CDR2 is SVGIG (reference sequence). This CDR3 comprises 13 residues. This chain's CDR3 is CAWSVIRDTEAFF. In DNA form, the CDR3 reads TGTGCCTGGAGTGTTATACGGGACACTGAAGCTTTCTTT.

CDR3 amino acids: CASSRTGTAYDEQYF. In DNA, the CDR3 is TGCGCCAGCAGCCGGACCGGGACAGCCTACGACGAGCAGTACTTC. The rearrangement uses TRBV4-1 and TRBJ2-7; the match to TRBD1 covers 7 bases. The CDR3 runs 15 residues. V trimming: 4 bases; J trimming: 5 bases; junction bases outside the gene matches: 11. Germline values: CDR1 MGHRA, CDR2 YSYEKL.

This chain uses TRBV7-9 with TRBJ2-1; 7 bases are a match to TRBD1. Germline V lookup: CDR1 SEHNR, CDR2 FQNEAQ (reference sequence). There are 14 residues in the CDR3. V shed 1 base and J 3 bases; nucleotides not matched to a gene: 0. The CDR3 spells CASSLDRGYNEQFF. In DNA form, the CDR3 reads TGTGCCAGCAGCTTAGACAGGGGCTACAATGAGCAGTTCTTC.

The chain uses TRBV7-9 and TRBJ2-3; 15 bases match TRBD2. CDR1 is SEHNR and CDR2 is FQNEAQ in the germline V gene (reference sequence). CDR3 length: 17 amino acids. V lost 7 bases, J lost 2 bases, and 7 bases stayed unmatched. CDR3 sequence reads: CASNVGLAGGTTDTQYF. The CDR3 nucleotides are TGTGCCAGCAACGTAGGACTAGCGGGAGGGACCACAGATACGCAGTATTTT.

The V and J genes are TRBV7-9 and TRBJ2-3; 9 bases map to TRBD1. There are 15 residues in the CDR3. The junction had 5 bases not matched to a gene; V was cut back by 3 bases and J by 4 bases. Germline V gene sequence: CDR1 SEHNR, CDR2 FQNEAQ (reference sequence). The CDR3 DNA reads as TGTGCCAGCAGCTTTTGGGACAGGGAAGCAGATACGCAGTATTTT. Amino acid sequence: CASSFWDREADTQYF. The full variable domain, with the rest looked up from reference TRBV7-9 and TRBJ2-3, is DTGVSQNPRHKITKRGQNVTFRCDPISEHNRLYWYRQTLGQGPEFLTYFQNEAQLEKSRLLSDRFSAERPKGSFSTLEIQRTEQGDSAMYLCASSFWDREADTQYFGPGTRLTVL.

CDR3 bases: TGTGCCAGCAGCTTAGCGAGGCAGGGGGCCTATGGCTACACCTTC. Translation gives CASSLARQGAYGYTF. The rearrangement links TRBV7-9 to TRBJ1-2, with 8 bases aligning to TRBD1. Germline values: CDR1 SEHNR, CDR2 FQNEAQ (reference sequence). The CDR3 runs to 15 residues. V gave up 0 bases and J gave up 4 bases; unmatched junction bases: 4.

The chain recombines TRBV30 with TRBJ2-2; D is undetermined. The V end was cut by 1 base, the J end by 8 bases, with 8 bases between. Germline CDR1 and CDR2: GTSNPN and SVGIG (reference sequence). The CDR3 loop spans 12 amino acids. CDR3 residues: CAWSGYAGELFF. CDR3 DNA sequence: TGTGCCTGGAGTGGCTACGCGGGGGAGCTGTTTTTT. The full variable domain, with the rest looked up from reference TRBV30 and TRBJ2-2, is SQTIHQWPATLVQPVGSPLSLECTVEGTSNPNLYWYRQAAGRGLQLLFYSVGIGQISSEVPQNLSASRPQDRQFILSSKKLLLSDSGFYLCAWSGYAGELFFGEGSRLTVL.

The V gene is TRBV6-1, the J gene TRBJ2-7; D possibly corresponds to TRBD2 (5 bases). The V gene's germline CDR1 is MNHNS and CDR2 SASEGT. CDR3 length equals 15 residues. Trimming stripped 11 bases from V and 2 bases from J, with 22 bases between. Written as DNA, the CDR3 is TGTGCCGCCAGCAAGATACGGGAACTTACCTACGAGCAGTACTTC. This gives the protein CAASKIRELTYEQYF.

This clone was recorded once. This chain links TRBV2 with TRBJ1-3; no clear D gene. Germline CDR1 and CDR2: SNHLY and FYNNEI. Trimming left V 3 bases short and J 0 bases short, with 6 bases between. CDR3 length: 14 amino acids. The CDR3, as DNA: TGTGCCAGCAGTGACACATACTCTGGAAACACCATATATTTT. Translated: CASSDTYSGNTIYF.

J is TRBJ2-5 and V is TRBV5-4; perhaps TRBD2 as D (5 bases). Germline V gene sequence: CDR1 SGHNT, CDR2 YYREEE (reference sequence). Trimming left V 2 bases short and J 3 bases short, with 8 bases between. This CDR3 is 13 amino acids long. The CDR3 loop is CASSFPLEETQYF. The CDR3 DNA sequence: TGTGCCAGCAGCTTTCCACTAGAAGAGACCCAGTACTTC.

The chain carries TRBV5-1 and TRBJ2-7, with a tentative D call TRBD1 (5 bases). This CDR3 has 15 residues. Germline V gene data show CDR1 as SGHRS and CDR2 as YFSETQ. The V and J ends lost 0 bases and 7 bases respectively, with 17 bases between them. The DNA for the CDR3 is TGCGCCAGCAGCTTGGATATGGGGCTAACAGAAGAGCAGTACTTC. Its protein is CASSLDMGLTEEQYF. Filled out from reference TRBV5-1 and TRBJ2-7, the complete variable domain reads KAGVTQTPRYLIKTRGQQVTLSCSPISGHRSVSWYQQTPGQGLQFLFEYFSETQRNKGNFPGRFSGRQFSNSRSEMNVSTLELGDSALYLCASSLDMGLTEEQYFGPGTRLTVT.

CDR3 residues: CASQPGTGGMNTEAFF. The CDR3 nucleotides read TGTGCCAGCCAGCCGGGGACAGGGGGCATGAACACTGAAGCTTTCTTT. The J gene is TRBJ1-1, the V gene TRBV9; 12 nucleotides align to TRBD1. CDR1 SGDLS and CDR2 YYNGEE come from the germline V gene. This CDR3 has 16 residues. V was clipped by 7 bases and J by 0 bases; unmatched bases: 7.

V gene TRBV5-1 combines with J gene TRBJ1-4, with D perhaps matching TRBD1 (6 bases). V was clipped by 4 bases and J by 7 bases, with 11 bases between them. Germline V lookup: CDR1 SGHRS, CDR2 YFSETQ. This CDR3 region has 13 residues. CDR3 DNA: TGCGCCAGCAGCCGGGACATAGCTGAAAAACTGTTTTTT. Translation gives CASSRDIAEKLFF.

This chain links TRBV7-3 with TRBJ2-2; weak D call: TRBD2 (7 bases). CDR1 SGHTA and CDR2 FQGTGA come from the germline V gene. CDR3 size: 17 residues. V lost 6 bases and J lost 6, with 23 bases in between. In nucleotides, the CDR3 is TGTGCCAGCAGTGAGATGGGGGGGCGCGAAATTCCCGGGGAGCTGTTTTTT. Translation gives CASSEMGGREIPGELFF.

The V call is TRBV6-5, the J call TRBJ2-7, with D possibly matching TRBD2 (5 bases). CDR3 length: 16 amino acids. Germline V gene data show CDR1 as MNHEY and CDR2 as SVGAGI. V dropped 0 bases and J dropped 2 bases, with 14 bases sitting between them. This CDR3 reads CASSYSTGMRTYEQYF. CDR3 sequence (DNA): TGTGCCAGCAGTTACTCGACGGGGATGCGGACCTACGAGCAGTACTTC.

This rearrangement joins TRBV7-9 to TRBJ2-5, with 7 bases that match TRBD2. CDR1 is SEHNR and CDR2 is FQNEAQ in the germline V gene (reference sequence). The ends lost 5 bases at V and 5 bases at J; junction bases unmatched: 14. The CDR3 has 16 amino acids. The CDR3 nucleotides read TGTGCCAGCAGCCTCTTATCGGGAGGAAGGGTCGAGACCCAGTACTTC. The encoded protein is CASSLLSGGRVETQYF.

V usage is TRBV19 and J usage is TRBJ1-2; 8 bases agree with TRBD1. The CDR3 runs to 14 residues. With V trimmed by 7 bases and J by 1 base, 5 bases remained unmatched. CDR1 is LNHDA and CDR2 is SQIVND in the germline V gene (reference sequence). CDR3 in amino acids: CASTWTGNNYGYTF. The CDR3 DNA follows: TGTGCCAGTACATGGACAGGGAATAACTATGGCTACACCTTC.

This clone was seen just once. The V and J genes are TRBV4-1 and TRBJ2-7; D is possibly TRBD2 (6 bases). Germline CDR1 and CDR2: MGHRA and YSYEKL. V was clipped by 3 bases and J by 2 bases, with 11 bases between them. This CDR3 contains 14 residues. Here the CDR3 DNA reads TGCGCCAGCAGCCACCCCTCGGGGGCCTACGAGCAGTACTTC. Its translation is CASSHPSGAYEQYF.

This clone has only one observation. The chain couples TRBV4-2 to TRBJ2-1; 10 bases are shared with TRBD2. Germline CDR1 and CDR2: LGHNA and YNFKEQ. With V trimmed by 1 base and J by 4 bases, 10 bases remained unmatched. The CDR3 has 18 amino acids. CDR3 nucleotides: TGTGCCAGCAGCCAAGCGGCGCTAGCGGGAGTTGTATACAATGAGCAGTTCTTC. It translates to CASSQAALAGVVYNEQFF.

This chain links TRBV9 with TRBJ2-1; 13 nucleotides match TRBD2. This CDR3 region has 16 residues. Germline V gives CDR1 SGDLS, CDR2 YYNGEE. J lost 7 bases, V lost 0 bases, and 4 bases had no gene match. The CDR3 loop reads CASSVAGLAGLNEQFF. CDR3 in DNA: TGTGCCAGCAGCGTAGCGGGACTAGCGGGATTGAATGAGCAGTTCTTC.

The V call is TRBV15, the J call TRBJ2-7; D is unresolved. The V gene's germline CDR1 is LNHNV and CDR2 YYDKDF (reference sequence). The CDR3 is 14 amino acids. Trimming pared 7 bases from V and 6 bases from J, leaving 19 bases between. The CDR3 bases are TGTGCCACCACGAAGGATAGGAGACTCTCCGAGCAGTACTTC. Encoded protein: CATTKDRRLSEQYF.

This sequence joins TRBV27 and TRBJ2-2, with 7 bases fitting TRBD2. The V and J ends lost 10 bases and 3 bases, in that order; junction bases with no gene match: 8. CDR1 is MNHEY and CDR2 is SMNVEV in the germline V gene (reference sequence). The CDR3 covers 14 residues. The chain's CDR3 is CATTGTIDTGELFF. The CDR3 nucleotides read TGTGCCACCACCGGGACTATCGACACCGGGGAGCTGTTTTTT.

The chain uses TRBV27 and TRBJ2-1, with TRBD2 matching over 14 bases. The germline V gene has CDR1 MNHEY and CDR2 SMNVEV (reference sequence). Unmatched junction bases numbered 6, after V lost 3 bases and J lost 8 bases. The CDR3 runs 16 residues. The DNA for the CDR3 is TGTGCCAGCAGTTTTACCGGGACTAGCGGGAGTTATGAGCAGTTCTTC. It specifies CASSFTGTSGSYEQFF.

The CDR3 loop is CASSLGSGTYEQYF. CDR3 nucleotides: TGTGCCAGTAGTCTCGGGAGTGGAACCTACGAGCAGTACTTC. The rearrangement uses TRBV19 and TRBJ2-7; tentative D call: TRBD2 (6 bases). CDR3 length equals 14 residues. With 5 bases removed from V and 2 bases from J, the gap between germline ends came to 13 bases. Germline assignment: CDR1 LNHDA and CDR2 SQIVND (reference sequence).

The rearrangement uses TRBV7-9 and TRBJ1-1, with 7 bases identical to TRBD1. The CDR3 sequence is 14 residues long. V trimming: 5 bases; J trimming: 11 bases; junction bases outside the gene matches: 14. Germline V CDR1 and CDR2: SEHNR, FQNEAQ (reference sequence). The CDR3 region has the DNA TGTGCCAGCAGCCAGACAGGGATAGAGGGGTGGGCTTTCTTT. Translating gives CASSQTGIEGWAFF.

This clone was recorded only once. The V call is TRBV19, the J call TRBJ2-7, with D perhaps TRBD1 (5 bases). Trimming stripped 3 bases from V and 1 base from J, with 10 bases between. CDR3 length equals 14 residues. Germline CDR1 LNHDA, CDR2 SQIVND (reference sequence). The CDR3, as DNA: TGTGCCAGTAGTATGGACACTTTTTCCTACGAGCAGTACTTC. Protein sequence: CASSMDTFSYEQYF.